This T cell receptor (beta chain) originates from a study of T cells expressing NK-cell markers. Study-wide background: Researchers got TCR beta repertoires out of sorted CD3+CD56+NKG2C+, CD3+CD56+NKG2C- and CD3+CD56-NKG2C+ T cells. One of the eight sequenced donors was seronegative, whereas the other seven were HCMV-seropositive.

The study, taken as a whole, reports: The CD3+CD56-NKG2C+ fraction of several donors was likewise dominated by these clonotypes.

The authors generated TCR beta cDNA through 5'RACE template switching with UMIs. One entry per CDR3 protein, without DNA, is what TCRdb gives after re-calling the 5' RACE reads. In total, the table holds 350,000 to 400,000 distinct CDR3 sequences. CDR1 and CDR2 from the germline V gene are SGHTA and FQGTGA. The CDR3 loop spans 13 amino acids. On this clonotype itself: Its antigen is unknown.

This rearrangement joins TRBV7-3 to TRBJ1-1; TCRdb lists TRBD1, though no DNA is available to test this call. This TCR was sampled from a woman aged 45-65 years in good health. The material sequenced was blood T cells: a sorted CD56 or NKG2C T cell subset, CD4+ or CD8+ T cells, or bulk PBMC T cells (not recorded which). The CDR3 sequence is CASSPLISTEAFF.